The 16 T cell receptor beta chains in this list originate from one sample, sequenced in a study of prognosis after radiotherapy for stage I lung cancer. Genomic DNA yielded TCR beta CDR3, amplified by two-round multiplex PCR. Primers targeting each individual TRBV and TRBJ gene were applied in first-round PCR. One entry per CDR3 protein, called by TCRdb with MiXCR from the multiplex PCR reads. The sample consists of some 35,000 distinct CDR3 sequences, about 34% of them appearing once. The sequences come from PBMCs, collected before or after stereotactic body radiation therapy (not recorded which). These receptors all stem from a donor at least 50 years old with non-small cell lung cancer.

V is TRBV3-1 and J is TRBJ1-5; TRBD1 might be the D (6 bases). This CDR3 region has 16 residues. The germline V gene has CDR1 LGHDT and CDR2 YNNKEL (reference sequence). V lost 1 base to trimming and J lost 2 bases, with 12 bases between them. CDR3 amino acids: CASSQGAGVGNQPQHF. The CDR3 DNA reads TGTGCCAGCAGCCAAGGGGCAGGGGTGGGCAATCAGCCCCAGCATTTT.

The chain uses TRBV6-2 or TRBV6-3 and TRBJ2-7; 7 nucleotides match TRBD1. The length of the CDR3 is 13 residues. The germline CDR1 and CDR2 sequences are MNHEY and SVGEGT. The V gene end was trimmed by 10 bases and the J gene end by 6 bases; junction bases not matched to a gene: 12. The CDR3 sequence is CAITSGQWLEQYF. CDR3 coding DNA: TGTGCCATCACTTCGGGACAGTGGCTCGAGCAGTACTTC.

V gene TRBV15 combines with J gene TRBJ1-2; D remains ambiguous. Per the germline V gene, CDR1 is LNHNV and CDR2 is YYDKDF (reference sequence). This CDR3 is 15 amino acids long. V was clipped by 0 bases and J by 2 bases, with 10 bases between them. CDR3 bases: TGTGCCACCAGCAGAGATATGGTTTCCAACTATGGCTACACCTTC. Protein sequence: CATSRDMVSNYGYTF.

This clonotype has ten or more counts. As DNA, the CDR3 is TGTGCCAGCAGTTTATTTCATCCTAGCACAGATACGCAGTATTTT. Its protein product is CASSLFHPSTDTQYF. The V gene is TRBV27, the J gene TRBJ2-3; D is ambiguous. Trimming pared 1 base from V and 0 bases from J, leaving 8 bases between. Germline lookup yields CDR1 MNHEY and CDR2 SMNVEV (reference sequence). CDR3 length: 15 amino acids.

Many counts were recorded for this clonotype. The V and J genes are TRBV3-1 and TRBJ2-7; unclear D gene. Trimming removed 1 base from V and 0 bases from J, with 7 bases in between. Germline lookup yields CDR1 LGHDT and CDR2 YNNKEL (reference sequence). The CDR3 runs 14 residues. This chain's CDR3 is CASSQGVSSYEQYF. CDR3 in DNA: TGTGCCAGCAGCCAAGGGGTAAGCTCCTACGAGCAGTACTTC.

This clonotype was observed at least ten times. CDR3 sequence (DNA): TGTGCCAGCACCCGGGACGCCACAGATACGCAGTATTTT. Its protein product is CASTRDATDTQYF. This sequence joins TRBV6-1 and TRBJ2-3; the D gene could be TRBD1 or TRBD2 (5 bases each). Trimming left V 7 bases short and J 2 bases short, with 10 bases between. Germline CDR1 reads MNHNS; CDR2 reads SASEGT. This CDR3 is 13 amino acids long.

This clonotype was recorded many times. The CDR3, as DNA: TGCGCCAGCAGCCAAGATTACGGCAGGGTAACTGAAGCTTTCTTT. The encoded protein is CASSQDYGRVTEAFF. V and J are TRBV4-1 and TRBJ1-1; D is perhaps TRBD1 (5 bases). Germline loops: CDR1 MGHRA, CDR2 YSYEKL. The CDR3 spans 15 residues. Trimming took 0 bases from V and 5 from J, leaving 13 bases between them.

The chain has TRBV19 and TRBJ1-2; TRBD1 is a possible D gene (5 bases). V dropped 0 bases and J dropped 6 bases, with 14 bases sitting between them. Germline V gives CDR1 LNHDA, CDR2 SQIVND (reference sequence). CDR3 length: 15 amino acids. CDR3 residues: CASSIDSGGTDGYTF. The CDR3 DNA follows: TGTGCCAGTAGTATAGATTCGGGAGGGACCGATGGCTACACCTTC. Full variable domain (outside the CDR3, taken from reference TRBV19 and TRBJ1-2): DGGITQSPKYLFRKEGQNVTLSCEQNLNHDAMYWYRQDPGQGLRLIYYSQIVNDFQKGDIAEGYSVSREKKESFPLTVTSAQKNPTAFYLCASSIDSGGTDGYTFGSGTRLTVV.

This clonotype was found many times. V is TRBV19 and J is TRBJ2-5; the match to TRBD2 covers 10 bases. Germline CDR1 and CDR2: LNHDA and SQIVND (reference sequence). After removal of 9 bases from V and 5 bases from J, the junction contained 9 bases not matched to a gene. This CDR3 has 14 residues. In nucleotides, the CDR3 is TGTGCCAGCCGGGTTAGCGGGGGGAGCGAGACCCAGTACTTC. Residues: CASRVSGGSETQYF.

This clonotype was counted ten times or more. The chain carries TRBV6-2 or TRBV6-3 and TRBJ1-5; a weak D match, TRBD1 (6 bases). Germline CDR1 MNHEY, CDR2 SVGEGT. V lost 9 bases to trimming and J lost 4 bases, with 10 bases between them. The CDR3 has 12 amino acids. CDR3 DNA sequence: TGTGCCAGTAGGACAGCAAATCAGCCCCAGCATTTT. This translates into CASRTANQPQHF.

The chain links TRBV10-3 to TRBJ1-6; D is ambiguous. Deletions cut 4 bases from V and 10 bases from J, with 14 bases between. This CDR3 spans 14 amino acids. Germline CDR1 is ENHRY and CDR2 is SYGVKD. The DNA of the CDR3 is TGTGCCATCAGTGCCCCATGGGTCAACTCACCCCTCCACTTT. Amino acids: CAISAPWVNSPLHF.

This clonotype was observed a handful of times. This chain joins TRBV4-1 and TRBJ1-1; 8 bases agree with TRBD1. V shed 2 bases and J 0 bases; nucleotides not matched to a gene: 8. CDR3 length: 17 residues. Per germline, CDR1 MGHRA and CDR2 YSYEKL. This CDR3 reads CASSQSSLTGVNTEAFF. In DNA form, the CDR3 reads TGCGCCAGCAGCCAATCGAGTTTGACAGGGGTGAACACTGAAGCTTTCTTT.

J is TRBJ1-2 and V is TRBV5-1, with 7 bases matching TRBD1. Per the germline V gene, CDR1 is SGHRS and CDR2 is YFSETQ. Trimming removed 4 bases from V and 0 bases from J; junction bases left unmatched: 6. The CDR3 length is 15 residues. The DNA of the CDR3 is TGCGCCAGCAGCGAACAGGGGCTAGCTAACTATGGCTACACCTTC. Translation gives CASSEQGLANYGYTF.

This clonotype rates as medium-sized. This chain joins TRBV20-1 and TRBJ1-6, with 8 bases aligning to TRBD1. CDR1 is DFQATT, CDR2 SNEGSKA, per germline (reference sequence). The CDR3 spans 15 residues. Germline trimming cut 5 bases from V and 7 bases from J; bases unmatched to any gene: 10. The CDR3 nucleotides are TGCAGTGCTGGCCACGGGACAGGCGGAAATTCACCCCTCCACTTT. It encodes CSAGHGTGGNSPLHF.

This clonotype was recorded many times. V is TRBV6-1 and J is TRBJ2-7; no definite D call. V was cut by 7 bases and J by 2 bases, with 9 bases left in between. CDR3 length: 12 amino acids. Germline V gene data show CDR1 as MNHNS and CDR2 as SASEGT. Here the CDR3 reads CASKRLAYEQYF. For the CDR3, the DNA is TGTGCCAGCAAACGGCTGGCCTACGAGCAGTACTTC.

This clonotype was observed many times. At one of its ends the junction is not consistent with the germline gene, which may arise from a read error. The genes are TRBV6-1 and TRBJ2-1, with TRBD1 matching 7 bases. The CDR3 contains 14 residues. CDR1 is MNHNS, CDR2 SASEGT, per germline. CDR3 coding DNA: TGTGCCAGCAGTCAAATGAGAGAGGGACAGTCGGAGGTCTTC. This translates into CASSQMREGQSEVF.